The source of this TCR beta chain is a study of blood T cell repertoires in COVID-19. For the study at large: Spain, Italy and the United States supplied samples that represented acute and convalescent COVID-19. PBMCs, B-cell-depleted T cells, or T cells were the source of the cDNA or gDNA that made up the material.

This CDR3 is 14 amino acids long. The V segment lost 6 bases and the J segment 6 bases; nucleotides outside the gene matches: 3. CDR1 is SNHLY, CDR2 FYNNEI, per germline. Original data processing: Estimation of nucleated cell counts was performed using reference gene primer amplification. Using immunoSEQ multiplex PCR, the repertoire was profiled, and TCRdb retains in-frame clones only, with some absent. V, J and clone size reflect that table, while D and trimming were determined from the DNA. The table includes about 62,000 clones, 70% to 85% detected once. This receptor was identified in a woman aged 80 or over with active or convalescent COVID-19. The chain combines TRBV2 with TRBJ2-3; 13 bases match TRBD2. Sequencing was done on a sample of peripheral blood. The chain's CDR3 is CASRGLAGSDTQYF. In DNA, the CDR3 is TGTGCCAGCAGGGGACTAGCGGGGTCCGATACGCAGTATTTT.